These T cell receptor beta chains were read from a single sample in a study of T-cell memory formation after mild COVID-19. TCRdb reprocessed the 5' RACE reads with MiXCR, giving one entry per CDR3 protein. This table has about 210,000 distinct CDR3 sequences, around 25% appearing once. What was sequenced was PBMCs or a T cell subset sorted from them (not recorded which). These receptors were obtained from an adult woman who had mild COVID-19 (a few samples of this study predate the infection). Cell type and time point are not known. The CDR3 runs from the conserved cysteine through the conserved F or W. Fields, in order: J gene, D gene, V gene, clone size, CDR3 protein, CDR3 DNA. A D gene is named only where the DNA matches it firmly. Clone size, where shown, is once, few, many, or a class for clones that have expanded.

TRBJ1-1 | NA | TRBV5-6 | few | CASTEGWGNTEAFF | TGTGCCAGCACAGAAGGTTGGGGGAACACTGAAGCTTTCTTT
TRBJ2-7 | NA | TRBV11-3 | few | CASSRSGEQYF | TGTGCCAGCAGCCGATCGGGAGAGCAGTACTTC
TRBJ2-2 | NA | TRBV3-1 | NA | CASSQVQGTGELFF | TGTGCCAGCAGCCAAGTACAAGGAACCGGGGAGCTGTTTTTT
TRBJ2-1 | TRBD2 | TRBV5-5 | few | CASSFSSAGGGYNEQFF | TGTGCCAGCAGCTTCAGTTCGGCGGGGGGTGGTTACAATGAGCAGTTCTTC
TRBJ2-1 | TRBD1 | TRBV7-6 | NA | CASSSGQGWGPNEQFF | TGTGCCAGCAGCTCGGGACAGGGATGGGGGCCCAATGAGCAGTTCTTC
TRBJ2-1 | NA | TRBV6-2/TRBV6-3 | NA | CASNAGRVEQFF | TGTGCCAGCAACGCGGGTAGGGTTGAGCAGTTCTTC
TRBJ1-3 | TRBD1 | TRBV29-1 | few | CSVTGGENTIYF | TGCAGCGTGACAGGGGGAGAAAACACCATATATTTT
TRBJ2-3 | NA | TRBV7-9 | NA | CASSFKSDTQYF | TGTGCCAGCAGCTTCAAGTCAGATACGCAGTATTTT
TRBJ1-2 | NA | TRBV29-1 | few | CSVLGQVDYGYTF | TGCAGCGTCCTCGGGCAGGTCGACTATGGCTACACCTTC
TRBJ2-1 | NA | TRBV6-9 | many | CASSLEGSSYNEQFF | TGTGCCAGCAGTTTAGAGGGGAGCTCCTACAATGAGCAGTTCTTC
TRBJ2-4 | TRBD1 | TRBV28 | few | CASSFPGTGSKNIQYF | TGTGCCAGCAGTTTCCCCGGGACAGGGTCTAAAAACATTCAGTACTTC
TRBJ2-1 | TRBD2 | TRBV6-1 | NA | CASRLTSGGLPYNEQFF | TGTGCCAGCAGATTGACTAGCGGGGGCCTTCCCTACAATGAGCAGTTCTTC
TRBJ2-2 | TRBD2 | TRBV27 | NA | CASSLGGVNTGELFF | TGTGCCAGCAGTTTGGGGGGGGTGAACACCGGGGAGCTGTTTTTT
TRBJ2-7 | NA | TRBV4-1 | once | CASSREPRSYEQYF | TGCGCCAGCAGCCGGGAACCCCGCTCCTACGAGCAGTACTTC
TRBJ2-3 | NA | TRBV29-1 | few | CSACGASTDTQYF | TGCAGCGCCTGCGGGGCTAGCACAGATACGCAGTATTTT
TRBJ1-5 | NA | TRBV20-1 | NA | CSAPAGGDRRAQHF | TGCAGTGCCCCAGCGGGGGGCGACAGGAGGGCCCAGCATTTT
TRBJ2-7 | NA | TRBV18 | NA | CASTIGQGGYEQYF | TGTGCCAGCACCATTGGCCAGGGTGGTTACGAGCAGTACTTC
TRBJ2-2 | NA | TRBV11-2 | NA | CASSFAAGELFF | TGTGCCAGCAGCTTCGCGGCCGGGGAGCTGTTTTTT